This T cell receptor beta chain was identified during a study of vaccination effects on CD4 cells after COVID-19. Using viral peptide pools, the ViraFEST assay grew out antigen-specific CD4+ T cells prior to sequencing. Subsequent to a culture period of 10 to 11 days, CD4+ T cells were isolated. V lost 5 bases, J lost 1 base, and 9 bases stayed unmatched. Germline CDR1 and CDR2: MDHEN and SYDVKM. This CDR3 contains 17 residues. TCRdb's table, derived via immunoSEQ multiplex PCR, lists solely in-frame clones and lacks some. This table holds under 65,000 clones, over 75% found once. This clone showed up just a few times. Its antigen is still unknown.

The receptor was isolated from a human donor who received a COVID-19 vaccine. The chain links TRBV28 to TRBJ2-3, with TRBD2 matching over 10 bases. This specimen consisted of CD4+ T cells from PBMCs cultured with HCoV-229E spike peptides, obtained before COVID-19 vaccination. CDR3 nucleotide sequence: TGTGCCAGCAGTCTCCGGGGGCTAGCGGGAGGCACAGATACGCAGTATTTT. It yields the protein CASSLRGLAGGTDTQYF.